The rows below give T cell receptor beta chains drawn from one sample of a study of human T cells and chemical hapten exposure. In TCRdb, the RACE reads were re-called with MiXCR into one record per CDR3 protein. The profile shows 95,000 or so distinct CDR3 sequences, roughly a tenth of them singletons. The material was whole blood, obtained in connection with sensitization to the hapten diphenylcyclopropenone (DPC). These receptors originate from a man aged 40-49 years with alopecia areata. Some clones in this sample may be carry-over from other donors' samples. Both conserved end residues are part of each CDR3. The D gene is left open where the match is weak. Rows give clone size only sometimes, using once, few, many, or a class for an expanded clone.

J gene: TRBJ2-3; clone size: few; V gene: TRBV20-1; D gene: TRBD2; CDR3 protein: CSARDLADTDTQYF; CDR3 DNA: TGCAGTGCTAGAGACCTAGCGGACACAGATACGCAGTATTTT
J gene: TRBJ2-3; clone size: many; V gene: TRBV18; D gene: -; CDR3 protein: CASSPQGTDTQYF; CDR3 DNA: TGTGCCAGCTCACCACAGGGCACAGATACGCAGTATTTT
J gene: TRBJ1-1; clone size: many; V gene: TRBV5-5; D gene: TRBD1; CDR3 protein: CASSLQGGTEAFF; CDR3 DNA: TGTGCCAGCAGCTTGCAGGGGGGCACTGAAGCTTTCTTT
J gene: TRBJ2-3; clone size: few; V gene: TRBV29-1; D gene: TRBD1; CDR3 protein: CSGRQGAGTDTQYF; CDR3 DNA: TGCAGCGGCAGACAGGGCGCCGGCACAGATACGCAGTATTTT
J gene: TRBJ2-5; clone size: -; V gene: TRBV9; D gene: TRBD1; CDR3 protein: CASSVGTGEETQYF; CDR3 DNA: TGTGCCAGCAGCGTAGGGACAGGGGAAGAGACCCAGTACTTC
J gene: TRBJ2-6; clone size: -; V gene: TRBV4-2; D gene: -; CDR3 protein: CASSSSIGKAGANVLTF; CDR3 DNA: TGTGCCAGCAGCTCTTCGATCGGGAAGGCTGGGGCCAACGTCCTGACTTTC
J gene: TRBJ1-1; clone size: few; V gene: TRBV7-6; D gene: -; CDR3 protein: CASSRARDTLNTEAFF; CDR3 DNA: TGTGCCAGCAGCCGAGCTCGGGACACTTTAAACACTGAAGCTTTCTTT
J gene: TRBJ1-5; clone size: many; V gene: TRBV7-9; D gene: -; CDR3 protein: CASSRGEGNQPQHF; CDR3 DNA: TGTGCCAGCAGCAGAGGGGAAGGCAATCAGCCCCAGCATTTT
J gene: TRBJ2-3; clone size: many; V gene: TRBV5-1; D gene: -; CDR3 protein: CASSLLALTDTQYF; CDR3 DNA: TGCGCCAGCAGCTTGTTAGCCCTGACAGATACGCAGTATTTT
J gene: TRBJ1-5; clone size: many; V gene: TRBV20-1; D gene: -; CDR3 protein: CSAAPPGHQPQHF; CDR3 DNA: TGCAGTGCAGCCCCCCCGGGCCATCAGCCCCAGCATTTT
J gene: TRBJ2-6; clone size: -; V gene: TRBV12-3/TRBV12-4; D gene: -; CDR3 protein: CASSFQGSSGANVLTF; CDR3 DNA: TGTGCCAGCAGTTTTCAGGGTTCCTCTGGGGCCAACGTCCTGACTTTC
J gene: TRBJ2-5; clone size: many; V gene: TRBV20-1; D gene: -; CDR3 protein: CSATSLRELRETQYF; CDR3 DNA: TGCAGTGCCACCAGCCTACGGGAGTTAAGAGAGACCCAGTACTTC
J gene: TRBJ2-7; clone size: many; V gene: TRBV3-1; D gene: -; CDR3 protein: CASGTGLNYEQYF; CDR3 DNA: TGTGCCAGCGGAACAGGGTTGAACTACGAGCAGTACTTC
J gene: TRBJ2-1; clone size: few; V gene: TRBV7-9; D gene: -; CDR3 protein: CASSPLAGDHYNEQFF; CDR3 DNA: TGTGCCAGCAGCCCTCTGGCCGGGGACCATTACAATGAGCAGTTCTTC
J gene: TRBJ1-2; clone size: -; V gene: TRBV7-2; D gene: -; CDR3 protein: CASSLTDNYGYTF; CDR3 DNA: TGTGCCAGCAGCTTGACCGACAACTATGGCTACACCTTC
J gene: TRBJ1-5; clone size: many; V gene: TRBV7-9; D gene: -; CDR3 protein: CASSVNGFSNQPQHF; CDR3 DNA: TGTGCCAGCAGCGTCAATGGGTTTAGCAATCAGCCCCAGCATTTT